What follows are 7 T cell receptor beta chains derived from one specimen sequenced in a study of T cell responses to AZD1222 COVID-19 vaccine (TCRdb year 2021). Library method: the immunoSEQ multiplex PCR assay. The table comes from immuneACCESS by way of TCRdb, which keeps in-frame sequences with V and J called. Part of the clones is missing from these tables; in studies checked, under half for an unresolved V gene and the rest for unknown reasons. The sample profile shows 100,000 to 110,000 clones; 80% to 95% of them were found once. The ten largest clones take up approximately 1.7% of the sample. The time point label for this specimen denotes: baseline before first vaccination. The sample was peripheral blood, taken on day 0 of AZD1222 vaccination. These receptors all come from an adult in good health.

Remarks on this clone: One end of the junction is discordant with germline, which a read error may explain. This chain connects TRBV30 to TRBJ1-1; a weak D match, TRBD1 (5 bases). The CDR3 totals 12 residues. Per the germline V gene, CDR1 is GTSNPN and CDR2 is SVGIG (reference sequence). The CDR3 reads CAWRRPTNQGKF. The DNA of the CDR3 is TGTGCCTGGAGAAGGCCTACAAACCAGGGAAAATTT.

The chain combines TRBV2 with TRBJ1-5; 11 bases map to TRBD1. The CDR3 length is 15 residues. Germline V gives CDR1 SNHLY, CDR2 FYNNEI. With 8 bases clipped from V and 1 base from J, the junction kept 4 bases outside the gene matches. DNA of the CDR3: TGTGCCAGCCACAGGGACAGGGGGAGCAATCAGCCCCAGCATTTT. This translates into CASHRDRGSNQPQHF.

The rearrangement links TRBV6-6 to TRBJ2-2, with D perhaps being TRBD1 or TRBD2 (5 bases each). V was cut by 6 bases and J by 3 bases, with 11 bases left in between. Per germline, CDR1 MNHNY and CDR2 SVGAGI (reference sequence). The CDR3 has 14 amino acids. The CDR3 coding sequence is TGTGCCAGCAGCTGGGGGACGGACACCGGGGAGCTGTTTTTT. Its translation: CASSWGTDTGELFF.

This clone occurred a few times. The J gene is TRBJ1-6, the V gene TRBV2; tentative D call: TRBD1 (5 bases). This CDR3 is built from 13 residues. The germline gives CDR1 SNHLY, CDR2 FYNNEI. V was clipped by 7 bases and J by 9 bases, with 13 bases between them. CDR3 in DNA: TGTGCCAGCACTTATGACAGTCGTTCACCCCTCCACTTT. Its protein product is CASTYDSRSPLHF.

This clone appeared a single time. CDR3 nucleotides: TGTGCCAGCAGTCTCAAGGGGAAAGCTGGAAACACCATATATTTT. Translating gives CASSLKGKAGNTIYF. V gene TRBV25-1 combines with J gene TRBJ1-3; D perhaps matches TRBD1 (5 bases). Germline V gene lookup returns CDR1 MGHDK and CDR2 SYGVNS. Trimming shortened V by 5 bases and J by 2 bases, and 13 bases separated the two germline ends. CDR3 size: 15 residues.

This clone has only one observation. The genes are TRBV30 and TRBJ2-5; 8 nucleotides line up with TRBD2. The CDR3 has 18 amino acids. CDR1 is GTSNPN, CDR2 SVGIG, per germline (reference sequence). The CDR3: CVGGPVPGLDGAQETQYF. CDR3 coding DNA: TGTGTGGGCGGCCCCGTCCCGGGACTAGATGGTGCCCAAGAGACCCAGTACTTC.

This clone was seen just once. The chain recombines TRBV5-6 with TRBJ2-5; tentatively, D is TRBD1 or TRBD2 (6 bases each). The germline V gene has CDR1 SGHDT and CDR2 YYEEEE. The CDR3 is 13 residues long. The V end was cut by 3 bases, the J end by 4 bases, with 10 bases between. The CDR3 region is CASSWGARETQYF. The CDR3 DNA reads TGTGCCAGCAGCTGGGGGGCACGAGAGACCCAGTACTTC.